Listed below are T cell receptor beta chains from one sample, sequenced in a study of T cells in Graves' hyperthyroidism and ophthalmopathy. TCRdb called the multiplex PCR reads again in MiXCR, with one record for every CDR3 protein. The sample holds roughly 640,000 distinct CDR3 sequences, approximately 15% seen once. The sequenced material came from blood. These receptors all come from a woman in her forties with Graves' ophthalmopathy. The CDR3 runs from the conserved cysteine through the conserved F or W. The D gene is left open where the match is weak. Rows may omit the clone size; those that give it use once, few, many or a size class.

v_call: TRBV28
j_call: TRBJ1-2
clone_size: many
d_call: NA
cdr3_nt: TGTGCCAGCAGACGACAGGCTTCGTATGGCTACACCTTC
cdr3_aa: CASRRQASYGYTF

v_call: TRBV6-5
j_call: TRBJ2-7
clone_size: NA
d_call: NA
cdr3_nt: TGTGCCAGCAGTTACCCGGGAGCCATTCAGCAGTACTTC
cdr3_aa: CASSYPGAIQQYF

v_call: TRBV4-1
j_call: TRBJ1-2
clone_size: few
d_call: NA
cdr3_nt: TGCGCCAGCAGCCATTTTGGCCACTATGGCTACACCTTC
cdr3_aa: CASSHFGHYGYTF

v_call: TRBV12-5
j_call: TRBJ1-1
clone_size: few
d_call: NA
cdr3_nt: TGTGCTAGTGGTCTCGGGGGGAACACTGAAGCTTTCTTT
cdr3_aa: CASGLGGNTEAFF

v_call: TRBV20-1
j_call: TRBJ2-1
clone_size: many
d_call: TRBD2
cdr3_nt: TGCAGTGCCCCCCGGAGGACTAGCGGGGGGGCCAATGAGCAGTTCTTC
cdr3_aa: CSAPRRTSGGANEQFF

v_call: TRBV6-1
j_call: TRBJ2-7
clone_size: many
d_call: NA
cdr3_nt: TGTGCCAGCAAGAGAAGCTCCTACGAGCAGTACTTC
cdr3_aa: CASKRSSYEQYF

v_call: TRBV7-3
j_call: TRBJ2-1
clone_size: many
d_call: TRBD2
cdr3_nt: TGTGCCAGCAGCTTAAGGAGCGGGAGGATCGATGAGCAGTTCTTC
cdr3_aa: CASSLRSGRIDEQFF

v_call: TRBV28
j_call: TRBJ2-3
clone_size: many
d_call: NA
cdr3_nt: TGTGCCAGCAAACGCGGGACTAGCACAGATACGCAGTATTTT
cdr3_aa: CASKRGTSTDTQYF

v_call: TRBV20-1
j_call: TRBJ2-4
clone_size: few
d_call: TRBD1
cdr3_nt: TGCAGTGCTCGGGACAGGGACTCATCAACACTAGCCAAAAACATTCAGTACTTC
cdr3_aa: CSARDRDSSTLAKNIQYF

v_call: TRBV7-3
j_call: TRBJ2-2
clone_size: NA
d_call: NA
cdr3_nt: TGTGCCAGCAGCCCATACCTCACCGGGGAGCTGTTTTTT
cdr3_aa: CASSPYLTGELFF

v_call: TRBV20-1
j_call: TRBJ1-5
clone_size: many
d_call: NA
cdr3_nt: TGCAGTGCTAGCGGCACTGGGAGACAGCCCCAGCATTTT
cdr3_aa: CSASGTGRQPQHF

v_call: TRBV24-1
j_call: TRBJ2-5
clone_size: many
d_call: NA
cdr3_nt: TGTGCCACCAGTGTCCCTACAGGGAACCAAGAGACCCAGTACTTC
cdr3_aa: CATSVPTGNQETQYF

v_call: TRBV2
j_call: TRBJ2-1
clone_size: many
d_call: NA
cdr3_nt: TGTGCCAGCAGTGCCTGGGGGGACCTCGATAACGTAATGAATGAGCAGTTCTTC
cdr3_aa: CASSAWGDLDNVMNEQFF

v_call: TRBV13
j_call: TRBJ1-2
clone_size: many
d_call: NA
cdr3_nt: TGTGCCAGCAGACAATCAGAGGTTGGCTACACCTTC
cdr3_aa: CASRQSEVGYTF